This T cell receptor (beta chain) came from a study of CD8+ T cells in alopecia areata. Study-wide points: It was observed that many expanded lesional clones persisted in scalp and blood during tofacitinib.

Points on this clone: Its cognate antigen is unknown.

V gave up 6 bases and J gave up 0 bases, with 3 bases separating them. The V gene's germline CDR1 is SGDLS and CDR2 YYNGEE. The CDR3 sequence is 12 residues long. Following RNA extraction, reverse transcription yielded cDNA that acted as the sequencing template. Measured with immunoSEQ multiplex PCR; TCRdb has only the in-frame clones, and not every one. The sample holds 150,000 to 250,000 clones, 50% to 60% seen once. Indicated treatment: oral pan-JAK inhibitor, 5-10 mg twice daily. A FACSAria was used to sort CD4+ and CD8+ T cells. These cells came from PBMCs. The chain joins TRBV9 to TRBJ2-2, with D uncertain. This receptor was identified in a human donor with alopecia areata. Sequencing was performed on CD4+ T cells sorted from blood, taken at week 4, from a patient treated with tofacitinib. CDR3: CASTANTGELFF. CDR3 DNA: TGTGCCAGCACGGCGAACACCGGGGAGCTGTTTTTT. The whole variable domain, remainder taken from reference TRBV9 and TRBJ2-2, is DSGVTQTPKHLITATGQRVTLRCSPRSGDLSVYWYQQSLDQGLQFLIQYYNGEERAKGNILERFSAQQFPDLHSELNLSSLELGDSALYFCASTANTGELFFGEGSRLTVL.